What follows are 8 T cell receptor beta chains derived from one specimen sequenced in a study of shared clonotypes between healthy human individuals. The method was immunoSEQ multiplex PCR; TCRdb's version includes in-frame clones alone and lacks a portion of them. This table holds about 680,000 clones, 60% to 80% found once. The sample comprised memory CD4+ T cells sorted from blood. Subset noted: CD45RA-negative fraction. These receptors were collected from a woman between 25 and 40 years old in good health.

The chain couples TRBV5-8 to TRBJ2-5, with TRBD2 matching over 11 bases. The CDR3 is 15 amino acids. V dropped 4 bases and J dropped 1; count of bases not matched to a gene: 3. Germline V gives CDR1 SGHTS, CDR2 YDEGEE. This chain's CDR3 is CASSAGLAGQETQYF. The CDR3 DNA follows: TGTGCCAGCAGCGCCGGACTAGCGGGCCAAGAGACCCAGTACTTC.

The gene calls are TRBV6-1 and TRBJ2-7; 16 positions agree with TRBD2. Germline CDR1 MNHNS, CDR2 SASEGT. The CDR3 length is 20 residues. V lost 3 bases and J lost 5; bases outside the gene matches: 16. CDR3 sequence reads: CASSDLTPGLAGGRIDEQYF. The CDR3 DNA follows: TGTGCCAGCAGTGATTTGACCCCGGGACTAGCGGGAGGGCGTATCGACGAGCAGTACTTC.

This clone showed up just once. This chain joins TRBV28 and TRBJ1-3; D remains unclear. The CDR3 runs 13 residues. CDR1 is MDHEN, CDR2 SYDVKM, per germline. V was shortened by 3 bases and J by 4 bases, with 7 bases between the two germline ends. CDR3 DNA sequence: TGTGCCAGCAGTTTTAGTAACGGAAACACCATATATTTT. It codes for CASSFSNGNTIYF.

This clone was seen only once. V and J are TRBV5-1 and TRBJ1-2, with 7 bases identical to TRBD1. The CDR3 runs 14 residues. Germline V CDR1 and CDR2: SGHRS, YFSETQ. Germline trimming cut 7 bases from V and 7 bases from J; bases unmatched to any gene: 13. CDR3 region: CASQGGLGTSGYTF. CDR3 nucleotides: TGCGCCAGCCAGGGGGGCCTGGGGACTAGTGGCTACACCTTC. The full variable domain, with the rest looked up from reference TRBV5-1 and TRBJ1-2, is KAGVTQTPRYLIKTRGQQVTLSCSPISGHRSVSWYQQTPGQGLQFLFEYFSETQRNKGNFPGRFSGRQFSNSRSEMNVSTLELGDSALYLCASQGGLGTSGYTFGSGTRLTVV.

This clone was recorded only once. V is TRBV7-9 and J is TRBJ1-5; no reliable D call. The CDR3 spans 15 residues. Looked up from germline, CDR1 is SEHNR and CDR2 is FQNEAQ (reference sequence). Trimming took off 0 bases at V and 0 bases at J, with 6 bases between the two ends. The CDR3 DNA reads TGTGCCAGCAGCTTAGCCGTCTATAGCAATCAGCCCCAGCATTTT. This sequence encodes CASSLAVYSNQPQHF.

The V call is TRBV2, the J call TRBJ1-4; tentative D call: TRBD1 (5 bases). The CDR3 has 13 amino acids. V dropped 7 bases and J dropped 7 bases, with 13 bases sitting between them. CDR1 is SNHLY and CDR2 is FYNNEI in the germline V gene. The CDR3 region is CASNIGVAEKLFF. The CDR3 coding sequence is TGTGCCAGCAATATAGGGGTGGCTGAAAAACTGTTTTTT.

The chain has TRBV7-2 and TRBJ2-7, with 8 bases aligning to TRBD1. The CDR3 is made up of 15 amino acids. Trimming at V came to 1 base and at J to 9 bases, leaving 11 bases not matched to a gene. Germline lookup yields CDR1 SGHTA and CDR2 FQGNSA. CDR3 sequence (DNA): TGTGCCAGCAGCTTAGGTTCCGCGACAGGGGTTGGGCAGTACTTC. It yields the protein CASSLGSATGVGQYF.

This clone was seen a handful of times. The chain couples TRBV30 to TRBJ2-3; possibly TRBD2 for D (5 bases). This CDR3 contains 15 residues. Between the trimmed V and J ends, which lost 5 bases and 1 base, there was a span of 16 bases. CDR1 and CDR2 (germline): GTSNPN, SVGIG (reference sequence). CDR3 DNA: TGTGCCTGGGGCGGGTCCCTTGGGCGCACAGATACGCAGTATTTT. It codes for CAWGGSLGRTDTQYF.